The 2 T cell receptor beta chains listed next were all sequenced from one sample in a study of cytomegalovirus exposure and HLA in healthy donors. The study ran its PCR with 60 Vbeta and 13 Jbeta primers. Repertoires were generated with immunoSEQ multiplex PCR, while TCRdb's copy carries only in-frame clones and drops some. The ten most abundant clones cover 2% to 2.5% of a sample with some 150,000 clones. The specimen sequenced was PBMCs. Every receptor here comes from a woman aged 18 to 35 in good health and CMV-seronegative.

J is TRBJ1-6 and V is TRBV5-8; D ambiguous. The length of the CDR3 is 13 residues. Trimming cost V 4 bases and J 6 bases, with 8 bases left between them. Looked up from germline, CDR1 is SGHTS and CDR2 is YDEGEE. Written as DNA, the CDR3 is TGTGCCAGCAGCGTTTCTCCTAATTCACCCCTCCACTTT. Translated: CASSVSPNSPLHF.

This chain joins TRBV25-1 and TRBJ2-2; a weak D match, TRBD1 (6 bases). Germline-derived CDR1 and CDR2 are MGHDK and SYGVNS. The V gene lost 5 bases and the J gene lost 0 bases, with 10 bases spanning the gap. CDR3 length: 15 amino acids. The CDR3 protein is CASSPTGSNTGELFF. The CDR3 DNA reads TGTGCCAGCAGTCCGACAGGATCGAACACCGGGGAGCTGTTTTTT.